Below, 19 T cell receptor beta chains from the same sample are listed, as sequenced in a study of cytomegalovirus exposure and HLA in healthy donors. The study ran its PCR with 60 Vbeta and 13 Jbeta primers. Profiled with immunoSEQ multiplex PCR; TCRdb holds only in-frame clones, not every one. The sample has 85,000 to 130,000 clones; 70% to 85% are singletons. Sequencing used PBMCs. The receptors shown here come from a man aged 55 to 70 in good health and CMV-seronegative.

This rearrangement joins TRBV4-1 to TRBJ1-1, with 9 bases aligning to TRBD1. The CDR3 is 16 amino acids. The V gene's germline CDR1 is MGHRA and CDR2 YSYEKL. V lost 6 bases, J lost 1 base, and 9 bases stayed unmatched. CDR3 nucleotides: TGCGCCAGCAGAACCGGGACAGGGAATCAGAACACTGAAGCTTTCTTT. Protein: CASRTGTGNQNTEAFF.

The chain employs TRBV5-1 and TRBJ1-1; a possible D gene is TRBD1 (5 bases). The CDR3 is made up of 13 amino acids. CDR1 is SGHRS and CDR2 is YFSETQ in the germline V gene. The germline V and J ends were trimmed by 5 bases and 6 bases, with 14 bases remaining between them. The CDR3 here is CASRLDQGSEAFF. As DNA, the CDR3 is TGCGCCAGCAGGCTCGACCAGGGATCTGAAGCTTTCTTT.

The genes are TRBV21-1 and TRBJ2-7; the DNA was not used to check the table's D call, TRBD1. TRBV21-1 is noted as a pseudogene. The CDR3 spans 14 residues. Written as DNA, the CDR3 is TGTGCCAGCAGCAAATGTCTTTACAGCTACGAGCAGTACGTC. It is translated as CASSKCLYSYEQYV.

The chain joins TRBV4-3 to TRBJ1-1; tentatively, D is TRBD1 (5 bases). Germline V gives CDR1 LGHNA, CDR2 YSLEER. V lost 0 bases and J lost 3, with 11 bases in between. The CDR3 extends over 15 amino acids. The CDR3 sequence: CASSQDRQPHTEAFF. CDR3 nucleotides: TGCGCCAGCAGCCAAGACCGACAGCCGCACACTGAAGCTTTCTTT.

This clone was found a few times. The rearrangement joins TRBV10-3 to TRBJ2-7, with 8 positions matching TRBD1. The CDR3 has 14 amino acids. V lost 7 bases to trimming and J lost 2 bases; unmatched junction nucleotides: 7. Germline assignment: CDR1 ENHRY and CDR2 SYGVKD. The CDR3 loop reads CAIMNGQGTYEQYF. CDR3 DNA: TGTGCCATCATGAACGGACAGGGTACCTACGAGCAGTACTTC.

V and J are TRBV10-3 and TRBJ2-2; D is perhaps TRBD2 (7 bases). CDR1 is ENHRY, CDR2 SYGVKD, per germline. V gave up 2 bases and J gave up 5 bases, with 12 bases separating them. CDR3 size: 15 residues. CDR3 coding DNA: TGTGCCATCAGTGAGAATAAGGGGGGGACCGGGGAGCTGTTTTTT. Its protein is CAISENKGGTGELFF.

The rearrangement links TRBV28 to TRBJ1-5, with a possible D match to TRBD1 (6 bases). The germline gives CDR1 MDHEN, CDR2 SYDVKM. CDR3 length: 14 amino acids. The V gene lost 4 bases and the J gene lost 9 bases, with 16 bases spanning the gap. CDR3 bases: TGTGCCAGCAGTTGGGGGGGGCTAGACAGGCCCCAGCATTTT. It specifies CASSWGGLDRPQHF.

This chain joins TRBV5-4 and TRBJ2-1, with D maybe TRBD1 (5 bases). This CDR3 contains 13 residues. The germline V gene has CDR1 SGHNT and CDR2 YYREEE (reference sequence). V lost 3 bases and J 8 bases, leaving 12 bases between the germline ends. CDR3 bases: TGTGCCAGCAGCTCCAGGGTTATAGATGAGCAGTTCTTC. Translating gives CASSSRVIDEQFF.

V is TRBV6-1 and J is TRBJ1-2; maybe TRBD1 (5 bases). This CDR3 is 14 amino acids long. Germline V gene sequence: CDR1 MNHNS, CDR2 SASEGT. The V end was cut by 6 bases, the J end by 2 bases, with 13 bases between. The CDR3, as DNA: TGTGCCAGCAGGCCAGACAGAGTCAACTATGGCTACACCTTC. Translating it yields CASRPDRVNYGYTF.

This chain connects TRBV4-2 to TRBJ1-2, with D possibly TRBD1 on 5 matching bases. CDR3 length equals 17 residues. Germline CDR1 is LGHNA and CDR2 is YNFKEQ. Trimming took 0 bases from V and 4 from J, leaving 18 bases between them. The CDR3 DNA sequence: TGTGCCAGCAGCCAAGATGGGGTAGGGGAAGGGATCTATGGCTACACCTTC. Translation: CASSQDGVGEGIYGYTF.

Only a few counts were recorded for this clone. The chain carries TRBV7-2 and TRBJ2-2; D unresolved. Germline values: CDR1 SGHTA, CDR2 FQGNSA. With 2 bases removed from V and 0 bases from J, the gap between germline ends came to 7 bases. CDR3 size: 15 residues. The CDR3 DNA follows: TGTGCCAGCAGCTTAATCCCCGCGAACACCGGGGAGCTGTTTTTT. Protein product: CASSLIPANTGELFF.

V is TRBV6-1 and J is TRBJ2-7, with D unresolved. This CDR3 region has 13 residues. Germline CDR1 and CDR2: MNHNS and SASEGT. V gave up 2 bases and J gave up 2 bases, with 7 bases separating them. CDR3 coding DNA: TGTGCCAGCAGTGAACGCGGCCCCTACGAGCAGTACGTC. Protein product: CASSERGPYEQYV.

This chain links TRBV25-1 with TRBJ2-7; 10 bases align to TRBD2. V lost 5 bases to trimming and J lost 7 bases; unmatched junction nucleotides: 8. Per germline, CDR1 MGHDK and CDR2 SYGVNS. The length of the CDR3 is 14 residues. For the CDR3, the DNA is TGTGCCAGCAGTCCCAGCGGGGGGGTTAGGGAGCAGTACTTC. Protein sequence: CASSPSGGVREQYF.

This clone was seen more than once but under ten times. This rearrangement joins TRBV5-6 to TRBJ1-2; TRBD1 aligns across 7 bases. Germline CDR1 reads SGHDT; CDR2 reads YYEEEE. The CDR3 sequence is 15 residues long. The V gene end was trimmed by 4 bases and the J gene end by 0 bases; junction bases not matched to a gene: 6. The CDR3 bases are TGTGCCAGCAGCCCCAGGGACAGTACTAACTATGGCTACACCTTC. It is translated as CASSPRDSTNYGYTF.

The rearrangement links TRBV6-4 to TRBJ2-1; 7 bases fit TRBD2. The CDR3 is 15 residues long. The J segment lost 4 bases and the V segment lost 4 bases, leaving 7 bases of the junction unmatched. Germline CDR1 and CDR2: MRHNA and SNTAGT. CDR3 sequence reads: CASSVGLAVYNEQFF. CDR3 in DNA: TGTGCCAGCAGTGTAGGGCTAGCGGTGTACAATGAGCAGTTCTTC.

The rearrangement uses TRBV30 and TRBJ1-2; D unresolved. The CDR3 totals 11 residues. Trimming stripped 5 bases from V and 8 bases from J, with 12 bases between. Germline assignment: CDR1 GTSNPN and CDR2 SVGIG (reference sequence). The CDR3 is CAWDILEGYTF. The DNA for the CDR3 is TGTGCCTGGGATATTTTGGAGGGCTACACCTTC.

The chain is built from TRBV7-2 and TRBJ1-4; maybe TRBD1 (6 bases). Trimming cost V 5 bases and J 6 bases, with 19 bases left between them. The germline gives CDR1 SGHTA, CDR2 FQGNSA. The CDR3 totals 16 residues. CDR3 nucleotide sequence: TGTGCCAGCAGCCCCCAGGTCGGGGCAGGGGATGAAAAACTGTTTTTT. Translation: CASSPQVGAGDEKLFF. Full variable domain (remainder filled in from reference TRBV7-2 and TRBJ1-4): GAGVSQSPSNKVTEKGKDVELRCDPISGHTALYWYRQSLGQGLEFLIYFQGNSAPDKSGLPSDRFSAERTGGSVSTLTIQRTQQEDSAVYLCASSPQVGAGDEKLFFGSGTQLSVL.

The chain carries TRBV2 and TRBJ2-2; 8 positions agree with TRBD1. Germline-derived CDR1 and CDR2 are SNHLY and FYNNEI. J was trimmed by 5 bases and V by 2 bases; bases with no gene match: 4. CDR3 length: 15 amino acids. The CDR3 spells CASSEQGARTGELFF. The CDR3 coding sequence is TGTGCCAGCAGTGAACAGGGGGCAAGGACCGGGGAGCTGTTTTTT. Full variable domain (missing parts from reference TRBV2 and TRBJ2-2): EPEVTQTPSHQVTQMGQEVILRCVPISNHLYFYWYRQILGQKVEFLVSFYNNEISEKSEIFDDQFSVERPDGSNFTLKIRSTKLEDSAMYFCASSEQGARTGELFFGEGSRLTVL.

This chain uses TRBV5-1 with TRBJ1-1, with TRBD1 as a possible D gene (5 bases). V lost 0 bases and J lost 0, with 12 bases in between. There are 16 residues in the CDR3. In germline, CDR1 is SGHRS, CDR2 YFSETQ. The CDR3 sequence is CASSLAPGKMNTEAFF. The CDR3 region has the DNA TGCGCCAGCAGCTTGGCACCAGGGAAGATGAACACTGAAGCTTTCTTT.